The next 27 T cell receptor beta chains were all read from a single sample in a study of control samples from healthy donors and cancer patients. Some clones are missing from TCRdb's copy, which holds only in-frame ones; the method was immunoSEQ multiplex PCR. The sample lists about 180,000 clones; roughly 90% were seen once. Material for sequencing was blood. The receptor set was obtained from a woman in her forties or fifties in good health.

The chain links TRBV4-1 to TRBJ2-3, with D unresolved. The CDR3 contains 15 residues. The V gene's germline CDR1 is MGHRA and CDR2 YSYEKL. Trimming removed 0 bases at V and 2 bases at J, with 9 bases between. The CDR3 protein is CASSQDGRFTDTQYF. In DNA, the CDR3 is TGCGCCAGCAGCCAAGATGGAAGGTTCACAGATACGCAGTATTTT.

V usage is TRBV5-4 and J usage is TRBJ2-5, with TRBD2 matching 7 bases. Germline CDR1 and CDR2: SGHNT and YYREEE (reference sequence). Trimming removed 6 bases from V and 5 bases from J; junction bases left unmatched: 1. The CDR3 length is 11 residues. CDR3 sequence reads: CASTGGETQYF. For the CDR3, the DNA is TGTGCCAGCACCGGGGGGGAGACCCAGTACTTC.

V usage is TRBV7-9 and J usage is TRBJ1-1; TRBD1 is a possible D gene (6 bases). Germline CDR1 reads SEHNR; CDR2 reads FQNEAQ (reference sequence). Between the trimmed V and J ends, which lost 5 bases and 0 bases, there was a span of 13 bases. The CDR3 loop spans 15 amino acids. CDR3 loop: CASSLSGVLNTEAFF. The CDR3 DNA reads TGTGCCAGCAGCCTTTCAGGGGTCCTGAACACTGAAGCTTTCTTT.

The chain links TRBV5-1 to TRBJ2-3; D gene ambiguous. Germline CDR1 is SGHRS and CDR2 is YFSETQ. This CDR3 comprises 14 residues. V was cut by 5 bases and J by 0 bases, with 10 bases left in between. CDR3 loop: CASSWGSSTDTQYF. In DNA form, the CDR3 reads TGCGCCAGCAGTTGGGGTTCGAGCACAGATACGCAGTATTTT.

The V call is TRBV27, the J call TRBJ2-3; D is uncertain. Germline CDR1 and CDR2: MNHEY and SMNVEV (reference sequence). This CDR3 has 16 residues. V dropped 3 bases and J dropped 1 base, with 14 bases sitting between them. The CDR3 sequence is CASSLLGFSGTDTQYF. DNA for the CDR3: TGTGCCAGCAGTTTGTTAGGGTTCTCTGGCACAGATACGCAGTATTTT.

V usage is TRBV28 and J usage is TRBJ2-3, with TRBD2 matching over 9 bases. The CDR3 covers 16 residues. Germline CDR1 is MDHEN and CDR2 is SYDVKM. With V trimmed by 5 bases and J by 1 base, 7 bases remained unmatched. The CDR3 nucleotides read TGTGCCAGCAGTGCCACAATAGCGGGAGGCACAGATACGCAGTATTTT. Protein product: CASSATIAGGTDTQYF.

This clone was seen only once. This rearrangement joins TRBV4-3 to TRBJ2-7, with TRBD2 matching 12 bases. The J segment lost 7 bases and the V segment lost 0 bases, leaving 7 bases of the junction unmatched. CDR3 length equals 16 residues. CDR1 is LGHNA and CDR2 is YSLEER in the germline V gene. The CDR3 reads CASSQDASGGVGEQYF. CDR3 coding DNA: TGCGCCAGCAGCCAAGATGCTAGCGGGGGGGTTGGAGAGCAGTACTTC.

The rearrangement uses TRBV3-1 (or the pseudogene TRBV3-2) and TRBJ1-6; D is uncertain. Per germline, CDR1 LGHDT and CDR2 YNNKEL (reference sequence). Trimming shortened V by 2 bases and J by 0 bases, and 14 bases separated the two germline ends. This CDR3 region has 18 residues. In DNA form, the CDR3 reads TGTGCCAGCAGCCAACCCAGGCGGAGTAGCTCCTATAATTCACCCCTCCACTTT. Translated, it gives CASSQPRRSSSYNSPLHF.

The rearrangement uses TRBV7-9 and TRBJ2-5; D assignment may be TRBD1 or TRBD2 (5 bases each). Germline values: CDR1 SEHNR, CDR2 FQNEAQ (reference sequence). CDR3 length: 14 amino acids. Trimming stripped 0 bases from V and 5 bases from J, with 10 bases between. The CDR3 sequence is CASSLAGTRETQYF. CDR3 coding DNA: TGTGCCAGCAGCTTAGCGGGGACCCGGGAGACCCAGTACTTC.

This chain joins TRBV19 and TRBJ1-2; D remains ambiguous. The CDR3 has 14 residues. Looked up from germline, CDR1 is LNHDA and CDR2 is SQIVND (reference sequence). Trimming took 10 bases from V and 2 from J, leaving 17 bases between them. The CDR3 region has the DNA TGTGCCACCCGAGATCTTCAAAGGAACTATGGCTACACCTTC. This gives the protein CATRDLQRNYGYTF.

The chain links TRBV27 to TRBJ2-1; 7 bases fit TRBD1. V was pared by 5 bases and J by 12 bases, with 19 bases of the junction left unmatched. Germline CDR1 and CDR2: MNHEY and SMNVEV (reference sequence). The CDR3 runs 16 residues. Here the CDR3 DNA reads TGTGCCAGCAGTCCATGGGGGACAGCCCTCACCAGTGGGCAGTTCTTC. Translated, it gives CASSPWGTALTSGQFF.

This clone was seen a single time. As DNA, the CDR3 is TGTGCCAGCAGCGTCTCCGCAGGGTCGCGAGCAGTCGGGGAGCTGTTTTTT. This translates into CASSVSAGSRAVGELFF. J is TRBJ2-2 and V is TRBV9, with D maybe TRBD1 (5 bases). The CDR3 consists of 17 residues. V was clipped by 2 bases and J by 7 bases, with 21 bases between them. Germline loops: CDR1 SGDLS, CDR2 YYNGEE.

The chain combines TRBV7-2 with TRBJ2-7; TRBD1 might be the D (5 bases). The CDR3 covers 13 residues. Looked up from germline, CDR1 is SGHTA and CDR2 is FQGNSA. Trimming removed 5 bases from V and 2 bases from J, with 10 bases in between. Here the CDR3 reads CASSVGAAYEQYF. The CDR3 DNA is TGTGCCAGCAGCGTAGGGGCAGCCTACGAGCAGTACTTC.

This clone was found a few times. This chain links TRBV7-6 with TRBJ1-6; TRBD1 might be the D (6 bases). V dropped 4 bases and J dropped 6 bases, with 13 bases sitting between them. There are 15 residues in the CDR3. Germline CDR1 is SGHVS and CDR2 is FNYEAQ. The DNA of the CDR3 is TGTGCCAGCAGCTCGTCACAGGGTGGTAATTCACCCCTCCACTTT. It yields the protein CASSSSQGGNSPLHF.

The chain recombines TRBV27 with TRBJ2-1; tentatively, D is TRBD1 (5 bases). Germline V CDR1 and CDR2: MNHEY, SMNVEV (reference sequence). V lost 6 bases and J lost 4, with 13 bases in between. CDR3 length: 14 amino acids. The CDR3 DNA follows: TGTGCCAGCAGCCCTACAGGAAGGTACAATGAGCAGTTCTTC. Protein: CASSPTGRYNEQFF.

The chain is built from TRBV7-3 and TRBJ2-3, with 8 bases identical to TRBD2. The germline gives CDR1 SGHTA, CDR2 FQGTGA. The CDR3 has 14 amino acids. J was trimmed by 4 bases and V by 5 bases; bases with no gene match: 5. DNA of the CDR3: TGTGCCAGCAGCCAGAGCGGGGGTCCAGATACGCAGTATTTT. Its protein product is CASSQSGGPDTQYF.

Worth noting for this clone: The same CDR3 arises from other DNA sequences in this sample as well. This chain links TRBV9 with TRBJ1-2; D ambiguous. CDR3 size: 13 residues. V gave up 0 bases and J gave up 6 bases, with 9 bases separating them. Germline V lookup: CDR1 SGDLS, CDR2 YYNGEE. CDR3 sequence reads: CASSVARGDGYTF. CDR3 sequence (DNA): TGTGCCAGCAGCGTAGCTCGGGGAGATGGCTACACCTTC.

This chain uses TRBV4-3 with TRBJ2-3, with D unclear. Germline-derived CDR1 and CDR2 are LGHNA and YSLEER. The CDR3 contains 14 residues. Trimming left V 0 bases short and J 9 bases short, with 13 bases between. The CDR3 DNA reads as TGCGCCAGCAGCCAAGATACCCGTAGCAGCACGCAGTATTTT. The encoded protein is CASSQDTRSSTQYF.

The V call is TRBV27, the J call TRBJ1-6; D is possibly TRBD1 (6 bases). CDR1 and CDR2 from the germline V gene are MNHEY and SMNVEV (reference sequence). V lost 6 bases, J lost 7 bases, and 13 bases lay in between. This CDR3 spans 14 amino acids. The DNA for the CDR3 is TGTGCCAGCAGCCGGGCAGGGGAGAATTCACCCCTCCACTTT. Translating gives CASSRAGENSPLHF.

The rearrangement uses TRBV24-1 and TRBJ2-7; no firm D call. Between the trimmed V and J ends, which lost 2 bases and 7 bases, there was a span of 11 bases. Germline V CDR1 and CDR2: KGHDR, SFDVKD. CDR3 size: 13 residues. CDR3 sequence reads: CATSDYGLGEQYF. DNA of the CDR3: TGTGCCACCAGTGATTATGGGCTCGGTGAGCAGTACTTC.

The V and J genes are TRBV27 and TRBJ2-1; 10 bases are a match to TRBD2. The CDR3 length is 17 residues. The germline V gene encodes CDR1 MNHEY and CDR2 SMNVEV (reference sequence). The V and J ends lost 6 bases and 5 bases, in that order; junction bases with no gene match: 13. The DNA of the CDR3 is TGTGCCAGCAGCCTCCCCCTACTAGCGGGAAGGGACAATGAGCAGTTCTTC. As protein: CASSLPLLAGRDNEQFF.

This clone showed up just a few times. The V call is TRBV20-1, the J call TRBJ2-7; D gene unclear. Germline CDR1 and CDR2: DFQATT and SNEGSKA (reference sequence). The CDR3 length is 11 residues. V lost 5 bases and J lost 6, with 11 bases in between. The CDR3 nucleotides read TGCAGTGCTGTAGTATCTCCCGAGCAGTACTTC. Its translation: CSAVVSPEQYF.

The chain employs TRBV4-3 and TRBJ1-2; no clear D. Germline V gene data show CDR1 as LGHNA and CDR2 as YSLEER. The CDR3 spans 13 residues. Trimming took 0 bases from V and 8 from J, leaving 10 bases between them. DNA of the CDR3: TGCGCCAGCAGCCAAGATCAATGGGTCGGCTACACCTTC. Its protein product is CASSQDQWVGYTF.

V usage is TRBV5-4 and J usage is TRBJ1-2, with 11 bases identical to TRBD1. The CDR3 sequence is 16 residues long. Germline CDR1 and CDR2: SGHNT and YYREEE (reference sequence). The V and J ends lost 2 bases and 6 bases, in that order; junction bases with no gene match: 9. CDR3 loop: CASSFGLGQGVNGYTF. DNA of the CDR3: TGTGCCAGCAGCTTTGGCCTGGGACAGGGGGTTAATGGCTACACCTTC.

The chain uses TRBV24-1 and TRBJ1-2; D is uncertain. CDR1 and CDR2 from the germline V gene are KGHDR and SFDVKD. The CDR3 length is 11 residues. The V end was cut by 9 bases, the J end by 4 bases, with 8 bases between. This CDR3 is CATLSVYGYTF. CDR3 in DNA: TGTGCCACCTTAAGCGTCTATGGCTACACCTTC.

The sample holds one count of this clone. The chain carries TRBV5-6 and TRBJ2-7; maybe TRBD2 (5 bases). V was cut by 3 bases and J by 3 bases, with 13 bases left in between. The CDR3 totals 14 residues. Germline V lookup: CDR1 SGHDT, CDR2 YYEEEE. The CDR3 region is CASSSWTGSYEQYF. CDR3 in DNA: TGTGCCAGCAGCTCCTGGACGGGAAGCTACGAGCAGTACTTC.

This chain connects TRBV10-3 to TRBJ2-6, with 13 positions matching TRBD2. After removal of 7 bases from V and 0 bases from J, the junction contained 12 bases not matched to a gene. Germline lookup yields CDR1 ENHRY and CDR2 SYGVKD. This CDR3 contains 20 residues. CDR3 nucleotides: TGTGCCATCACCCTGGGACTAGCGGGGTCCCCGAGCTCTGGGGCCAACGTCCTGACTTTC. Its translation: CAITLGLAGSPSSGANVLTF.